These T cell receptor beta chains were read from a single sample in a study of patients and donors after allogeneic stem cell transplantation. MiXCR, applied by TCRdb to the RT-PCR reads, yields one record per CDR3 protein. The sample holds 20,000 or so distinct CDR3 sequences; roughly 5% are singletons and the top ten take roughly 40%. The specimen was blood, either unsorted or a sorted T cell fraction (not recorded which). The source is a human donor who was either an allogeneic HSCT recipient or a stem cell or donor lymphocyte infusion donor (not recorded which). It is not recorded whose cells these are; they may come from a transplant donor. The CDR3 runs from the conserved cysteine through the conserved F or W. D genes are given only for firm matches. Some rows have no size entry. The others give once, few or many, or a class for an expanded clone.

d_call: TRBD1; clone_size: many; j_call: TRBJ1-2; v_call: TRBV6-1; cdr3_nt: TGTGCCAGCAGTCCTCGGGCAGGGGGCGACTATGGCTACACCTTC; cdr3_aa: CASSPRAGGDYGYTF
d_call: .; clone_size: .; j_call: TRBJ1-5; v_call: TRBV28; cdr3_nt: TGTGCCAGCTCGGACCCGGCGGGAGCCCAGCATTTT; cdr3_aa: CASSDPAGAQHF
d_call: .; clone_size: .; j_call: TRBJ1-5; v_call: TRBV10-3; cdr3_nt: TGTGCCATCAGTGAGTTTGGACAGCTAAACAATCAGCCCCAGCATTTT; cdr3_aa: CAISEFGQLNNQPQHF
d_call: .; clone_size: many; j_call: TRBJ2-3; v_call: TRBV18; cdr3_nt: TGTGCCAGCTCACGGGACCCCGGCACAGATACGCAGTATTTT; cdr3_aa: CASSRDPGTDTQYF
d_call: TRBD2; clone_size: few; j_call: TRBJ2-3; v_call: TRBV11-2; cdr3_nt: TGTGCCAGCAGACTAGGACTAGCGGATAGCACAGATACGCAGTATTTT; cdr3_aa: CASRLGLADSTDTQYF
d_call: TRBD2; clone_size: .; j_call: TRBJ2-7; v_call: TRBV9; cdr3_nt: TGTGCCAGCAGCGTAGGAGCGGGGGGGCCGGACGAGCAGTACTTC; cdr3_aa: CASSVGAGGPDEQYF
d_call: TRBD1; clone_size: .; j_call: TRBJ1-1; v_call: TRBV10-3; cdr3_nt: TGTGCCATCAGGGACAGGGAAGGGAACACTGAAGCTTTCTTT; cdr3_aa: CAIRDREGNTEAFF
d_call: TRBD2; clone_size: medium-sized; j_call: TRBJ2-7; v_call: TRBV20-1; cdr3_nt: TGCAGTGCCTTGCGGGAGGCCCTCTACGAGCAGTACTTC; cdr3_aa: CSALREALYEQYF
d_call: TRBD1; clone_size: .; j_call: TRBJ1-1; v_call: TRBV7-4; cdr3_nt: TGTGCCAGCAGCTTAGTGTACAGGGGAAGGGGCGAGGAAGTCACTGAAGCTTTCTTT; cdr3_aa: CASSLVYRGRGEEVTEAFF
d_call: .; clone_size: few; j_call: TRBJ2-1; v_call: TRBV7-9; cdr3_nt: TGTGCCAGCTTTCTCTGCAATGAGCAGTTCTTC; cdr3_aa: CASFLCNEQFF
d_call: .; clone_size: many; j_call: TRBJ1-6; v_call: TRBV3-1; cdr3_nt: TGTGCCAGCAGCCAGGGGGTGAATTCACCCCTCCACTTT; cdr3_aa: CASSQGVNSPLHF
d_call: TRBD1; clone_size: .; j_call: TRBJ2-5; v_call: TRBV7-9; cdr3_nt: TGTGCCAGCAGCTTCCCACAGGGGCAAGAGACCCAGTACTTC; cdr3_aa: CASSFPQGQETQYF
d_call: TRBD2; clone_size: .; j_call: TRBJ2-7; v_call: TRBV3-1; cdr3_nt: TGTGCCAGCAGCCTGGGACTAGCGGGAATCTACGAGCAGTACTTC; cdr3_aa: CASSLGLAGIYEQYF
d_call: .; clone_size: few; j_call: TRBJ1-1; v_call: TRBV7-9; cdr3_nt: TGTGCCAGCAGCCGACGGGGCTTGAACACTGAAGCTTTCTTT; cdr3_aa: CASSRRGLNTEAFF
d_call: TRBD2; clone_size: many; j_call: TRBJ2-5; v_call: TRBV11-2; cdr3_nt: TGTGCCAGCAGCTTAGGTCGGCTAGCGGGGGAGACCCGAAAGACCCAGTACTTC; cdr3_aa: CASSLGRLAGETRKTQYF
d_call: .; clone_size: few; j_call: TRBJ2-7; v_call: TRBV20-1; cdr3_nt: TGCAGTGCTAGAGTACTCGCTTCCTACGAGCAGTACTTC; cdr3_aa: CSARVLASYEQYF
d_call: TRBD2; clone_size: few; j_call: TRBJ2-1; v_call: TRBV6-5; cdr3_nt: TGTGCCAGCAGTTACTATAGGACTAGCGGATACAATGAGCAGTTCTTC; cdr3_aa: CASSYYRTSGYNEQFF
d_call: .; clone_size: many; j_call: TRBJ1-2; v_call: TRBV4-1; cdr3_nt: TGCGCCAGCAGCCAAGCCATCGACAGAAGCTACACCTTC; cdr3_aa: CASSQAIDRSYTF
d_call: .; clone_size: many; j_call: TRBJ1-1; v_call: TRBV7-9; cdr3_nt: TGTGCCAGCAGCTTGGTTAGCGGGCTCGCTGAAGCTTTCTTT; cdr3_aa: CASSLVSGLAEAFF
d_call: .; clone_size: few; j_call: TRBJ1-1; v_call: TRBV5-1; cdr3_nt: TGCGCCAGCAGCTTAAGAACGGGGGGAAATAATGAAGCTTTCTTT; cdr3_aa: CASSLRTGGNNEAFF
d_call: .; clone_size: many; j_call: TRBJ2-3; v_call: TRBV7-2; cdr3_nt: TGTGCCAGCAGCCTCGAACTACAAAAAGGAGATACGCAGTATTTT; cdr3_aa: CASSLELQKGDTQYF
d_call: TRBD2; clone_size: many; j_call: TRBJ2-7; v_call: TRBV27; cdr3_nt: TGTGCCAGCAGTTTATCTATCGTAGCGGGAGACTACGAGCAGTACTTC; cdr3_aa: CASSLSIVAGDYEQYF
d_call: .; clone_size: many; j_call: TRBJ1-1; v_call: TRBV27; cdr3_nt: TGTGCCAGCAGTAGAAACAGAATCGGGAACACTGAAGCTTTCTTT; cdr3_aa: CASSRNRIGNTEAFF
d_call: TRBD1; clone_size: many; j_call: TRBJ1-4; v_call: TRBV2; cdr3_nt: TGTGCCAGCAGTGACACTAGTCCGGGACAGGGTAAAGGTGAAAAACTGTTTTTT; cdr3_aa: CASSDTSPGQGKGEKLFF
d_call: TRBD2; clone_size: few; j_call: TRBJ2-7; v_call: TRBV14; cdr3_nt: TGTGCCAGCAGCCAAGGCCCGACTAGCGGGAACTCCTACGAGCAGTACTTC; cdr3_aa: CASSQGPTSGNSYEQYF
d_call: TRBD1; clone_size: many; j_call: TRBJ2-7; v_call: TRBV20-1; cdr3_nt: TGCAGTGCTAGACCTACTTCCGTCCGGGACAGATCCTACGAGCAGTACTTC; cdr3_aa: CSARPTSVRDRSYEQYF
d_call: TRBD1; clone_size: many; j_call: TRBJ1-1; v_call: TRBV7-9; cdr3_nt: TGTGCCAGCAGCTTAGTAACAGGGGCGAATACTGAAGCTTTCTTT; cdr3_aa: CASSLVTGANTEAFF
d_call: TRBD1; clone_size: many; j_call: TRBJ2-4; v_call: TRBV20-1; cdr3_nt: TGCAGTGCCCTGGACAGGGTAGCCAAAAACATTCAGTACTTC; cdr3_aa: CSALDRVAKNIQYF
d_call: TRBD1; clone_size: many; j_call: TRBJ1-1; v_call: TRBV4-1; cdr3_nt: TGCGCCAGCAGCCAACAAAGGGGGCACACTGAAGCTTTCTTT; cdr3_aa: CASSQQRGHTEAFF
d_call: TRBD1; clone_size: .; j_call: TRBJ1-1; v_call: TRBV5-5; cdr3_nt: TGTGCCAGCAGCCCCCGGGACAGGGGGCGGACTGAAGCTTTCTTT; cdr3_aa: CASSPRDRGRTEAFF
d_call: TRBD1; clone_size: many; j_call: TRBJ1-4; v_call: TRBV15; cdr3_nt: TGTGCCACCAGCAGAGATCAGGGGACAGGTGAAAAACTGTTTTTT; cdr3_aa: CATSRDQGTGEKLFF
d_call: TRBD2; clone_size: .; j_call: TRBJ2-2; v_call: TRBV20-1; cdr3_nt: TGCAGTGCTTCCCTTACAAGACTAGCGGGGACCACCGGGGAGCTGTTTTTT; cdr3_aa: CSASLTRLAGTTGELFF
d_call: .; clone_size: many; j_call: TRBJ2-1; v_call: TRBV7-9; cdr3_nt: TGTGCCAGCACCGCGAGGGGTCCTTCCTACAATGAGCAGTTCTTC; cdr3_aa: CASTARGPSYNEQFF
d_call: TRBD2; clone_size: many; j_call: TRBJ2-3; v_call: TRBV13; cdr3_nt: TGTGCCAGCAGCGCGGCCCTAGCGGGAGGTGTGGCAGATACGCAGTATTTT; cdr3_aa: CASSAALAGGVADTQYF
d_call: .; clone_size: many; j_call: TRBJ1-2; v_call: TRBV20-1; cdr3_nt: TGCAGTGCTAGAGAGTTTGAGGGGAATGGCTACACCTTC; cdr3_aa: CSAREFEGNGYTF
d_call: .; clone_size: many; j_call: TRBJ1-2; v_call: TRBV5-6; cdr3_nt: TGTGCCAGCAGCACCTCCCGGGGCAGGGGCTATGGCTACACCTTC; cdr3_aa: CASSTSRGRGYGYTF
d_call: .; clone_size: many; j_call: TRBJ1-1; v_call: TRBV3-1; cdr3_nt: TGTGCCAGCAGCCAAACCCTCGGCGGGGGCCGATCGAACACTGAAGCTTTCTTT; cdr3_aa: CASSQTLGGGRSNTEAFF
d_call: .; clone_size: many; j_call: TRBJ2-5; v_call: TRBV9; cdr3_nt: TGTGCCAGCAGCGTAGGACAGGCCCTGGGGGAGACCCAGTACTTC; cdr3_aa: CASSVGQALGETQYF
d_call: .; clone_size: few; j_call: TRBJ1-3; v_call: TRBV5-8; cdr3_nt: TGTGCCAGCAGCGATGGACGGATCTCTGGAAACACCATATATTTT; cdr3_aa: CASSDGRISGNTIYF
d_call: TRBD1; clone_size: few; j_call: TRBJ1-6; v_call: TRBV28; cdr3_nt: TGTGCCAGCCTGGGACAGCCCGGGTATTCACCCCTCCACTTT; cdr3_aa: CASLGQPGYSPLHF
d_call: .; clone_size: .; j_call: TRBJ1-4; v_call: TRBV7-9; cdr3_nt: TGTGCCAGCAGCTTAGGTGTCGGCGGGAATGAAAAACTGTTTTTT; cdr3_aa: CASSLGVGGNEKLFF
d_call: .; clone_size: many; j_call: TRBJ1-6; v_call: TRBV4-2; cdr3_nt: TGTGCCAGCAGAAATGGGCAGCGGTTGTTAACCCTCCACTTT; cdr3_aa: CASRNGQRLLTLHF
d_call: .; clone_size: many; j_call: TRBJ2-7; v_call: TRBV15; cdr3_nt: TGTGCCACCAGCAGAGGGGGGTCTAGCTACGAGCAGTACTTC; cdr3_aa: CATSRGGSSYEQYF
d_call: .; clone_size: many; j_call: TRBJ1-1; v_call: TRBV21-1; cdr3_nt: TGTGCCAGCAGCATCCGGGACAGGGAGGGAGAGGATGACACTGAAGCTTTCTTT; cdr3_aa: CASSIRDREGEDDTEAFF